A single sample gave rise to the 16 T cell receptor beta chains below, sequenced in a study of blood T cell repertoires in COVID-19. Some clones are missing from TCRdb's copy, which holds only in-frame ones; the method was immunoSEQ multiplex PCR. Of over 250,000 clones in the sample, 80% to 90% were seen once. The sample was peripheral blood. The origin of the receptors is a woman aged 70 to 79 with acute or convalescent COVID-19.

The chain employs TRBV7-9 and TRBJ1-2, with 9 nucleotides matching TRBD1. CDR3 length: 13 residues. V was clipped by 1 base and J by 8 bases; unmatched bases: 2. Germline-derived CDR1 and CDR2 are SEHNR and FQNEAQ (reference sequence). The CDR3 here is CASSLGTGDGYTF. In nucleotides, the CDR3 is TGTGCCAGCAGCTTAGGGACAGGGGACGGCTACACCTTC.

V usage is TRBV7-2 and J usage is TRBJ1-4; the D is unclear. In germline, CDR1 is SGHTA, CDR2 FQGNSA. The V end was cut by 2 bases, the J end by 2 bases, with 6 bases between. The CDR3 consists of 14 residues. The CDR3 is CASSLPVTNEKLFF. The CDR3 nucleotides read TGTGCCAGCAGCTTACCGGTTACTAATGAAAAACTGTTTTTT.

The genes are TRBV29-1 and TRBJ2-3, with TRBD2 matching 7 bases. CDR1 SQVTM and CDR2 ANQGSEA come from the germline V gene. Trimming took 1 base from V and 1 from J; bases not matched to a gene: 5. This CDR3 has 15 residues. The chain's CDR3 is CSVEAGTTRTDTQYF. The CDR3 DNA sequence: TGCAGCGTTGAAGCCGGGACTACCCGCACAGATACGCAGTATTTT.

This rearrangement joins TRBV13 to TRBJ1-1; 10 bases line up with TRBD1. Germline assignment: CDR1 PRHDT and CDR2 FYEKMQ (reference sequence). The CDR3 runs to 16 residues. The junction had 11 bases not matched to a gene; V was cut back by 5 bases and J by 5 bases. CDR3 DNA sequence: TGTGCCAGCAGCCGCCCGGACCGACAGGGGGCGACTGAAGCTTTCTTT. This sequence encodes CASSRPDRQGATEAFF.

The chain couples TRBV7-2 to TRBJ2-1, with D possibly being TRBD2 (6 bases). The V and J ends lost 5 bases and 2 bases respectively, with 13 bases between them. Germline CDR1 reads SGHTA; CDR2 reads FQGNSA. CDR3 length: 15 residues. CDR3 protein: CASSGPGLPYNEQFF. CDR3 coding DNA: TGTGCCAGCAGCGGACCGGGACTCCCCTACAATGAGCAGTTCTTC.

The rearrangement joins TRBV4-1 to TRBJ2-1, with no clear D. Germline CDR1 and CDR2: MGHRA and YSYEKL. With 3 bases removed from V and 0 bases from J, the gap between germline ends came to 12 bases. This CDR3 is built from 16 residues. The CDR3 here is CASSQAQTSSYNEQFF. DNA for the CDR3: TGCGCCAGCAGCCAGGCTCAGACAAGCTCCTACAATGAGCAGTTCTTC.

In its sample, this clone was seen a few times. V gene TRBV5-1 combines with J gene TRBJ2-7; 10 nucleotides agree with TRBD1. V shed 6 bases, J shed 2 bases, and the junction held 14 bases outside the gene matches. Germline CDR1 and CDR2: SGHRS and YFSETQ. The CDR3 extends over 17 amino acids. CDR3 bases: TGCGCCAGCATAAAGGGACAGGGGTTTTATACCACCTACGAGCAGTACTTC. This encodes CASIKGQGFYTTYEQYF. The whole variable domain, remainder taken from reference TRBV5-1 and TRBJ2-7, is KAGVTQTPRYLIKTRGQQVTLSCSPISGHRSVSWYQQTPGQGLQFLFEYFSETQRNKGNFPGRFSGRQFSNSRSEMNVSTLELGDSALYLCASIKGQGFYTTYEQYFGPGTRLTVT.

This chain connects TRBV4-1 to TRBJ2-1, with D perhaps matching TRBD1 (6 bases). CDR3 length equals 15 residues. The V gene's germline CDR1 is MGHRA and CDR2 YSYEKL. V dropped 1 base and J dropped 3 bases, with 10 bases sitting between them. This chain's CDR3 is CASSQGDRFYNEQFF. Written as DNA, the CDR3 is TGCGCCAGCAGCCAAGGTGACAGGTTCTACAATGAGCAGTTCTTC.

This chain links TRBV6-6 with TRBJ1-5, with 10 bases that match TRBD1. V trimming: 5 bases; J trimming: 1 base; junction bases outside the gene matches: 14. The germline CDR1 and CDR2 sequences are MNHNY and SVGAGI (reference sequence). CDR3 length: 19 amino acids. The CDR3 DNA reads TGTGCCAGCAGTCCTTACCGGGACAGGGGCCGCCAAAGCAATCAGCCCCAGCATTTT. It codes for CASSPYRDRGRQSNQPQHF.

This sequence joins TRBV9 and TRBJ2-1; 7 nucleotides line up with TRBD1. This CDR3 region has 15 residues. CDR1 is SGDLS, CDR2 YYNGEE, per germline. Trimming removed 0 bases from V and 1 base from J; junction bases left unmatched: 1. The CDR3 loop reads CASSVEGQSYNEQFF. CDR3 bases: TGTGCCAGCAGCGTAGAGGGACAGTCCTACAATGAGCAGTTCTTC. Drawing the rest from reference TRBV9 and TRBJ2-1, the complete variable domain is DSGVTQTPKHLITATGQRVTLRCSPRSGDLSVYWYQQSLDQGLQFLIQYYNGEERAKGNILERFSAQQFPDLHSELNLSSLELGDSALYFCASSVEGQSYNEQFFGPGTRLTVL.

The V and J genes are TRBV7-9 and TRBJ2-2, with 8 positions matching TRBD1. V trimming: 4 bases; J trimming: 6 bases; junction bases outside the gene matches: 13. The CDR3 runs 17 residues. CDR1 and CDR2 (germline): SEHNR, FQNEAQ (reference sequence). CDR3 amino acids: CASSSYLDRDAAGELFF. The CDR3 bases are TGTGCCAGCAGCTCCTACCTGGACAGGGACGCGGCCGGGGAGCTGTTTTTT.

The V gene is TRBV5-1, the J gene TRBJ2-2, with D uncertain. The CDR3 covers 14 residues. V lost 4 bases to trimming and J lost 0 bases, with 7 bases between them. Per germline, CDR1 SGHRS and CDR2 YFSETQ. CDR3: CASSPGSNTGELFF. The CDR3 region has the DNA TGCGCCAGCAGCCCCGGGTCGAACACCGGGGAGCTGTTTTTT.

This clone was detected once. The chain has TRBV19 and TRBJ1-2, with 8 nucleotides matching TRBD1. There are 15 residues in the CDR3. J was trimmed by 8 bases and V by 2 bases; bases with no gene match: 10. Germline CDR1 is LNHDA and CDR2 is SQIVND (reference sequence). The CDR3 region has the DNA TGTGCCAGTAGTATAAGGGCAGGGGACAGGATCGGCTACACCTTC. This translates into CASSIRAGDRIGYTF.

This rearrangement joins TRBV5-4 to TRBJ2-2; the D is unclear. In germline, CDR1 is SGHNT, CDR2 YYREEE (reference sequence). The CDR3 covers 16 residues. Trimming shortened V by 2 bases and J by 0 bases, and 11 bases separated the two germline ends. Here the CDR3 reads CASSFGVTSNTGELFF. CDR3 bases: TGTGCCAGCAGCTTTGGTGTGACTTCGAACACCGGGGAGCTGTTTTTT.

The chain joins TRBV6-5 to TRBJ2-7; 9 bases align to TRBD1. This CDR3 contains 15 residues. Germline V CDR1 and CDR2: MNHEY, SVGAGI. With V trimmed by 5 bases and J by 3 bases, 8 bases remained unmatched. CDR3: CASSQGQGGLYEQYF. The CDR3 DNA sequence: TGTGCCAGCAGTCAGGGACAGGGAGGACTCTACGAGCAGTACTTC.

The chain joins TRBV6-1 to TRBJ2-7; D is possibly TRBD1 (5 bases). The CDR3 length is 14 residues. V gave up 3 bases and J gave up 2 bases, with 11 bases separating them. From germline, CDR1 is MNHNS and CDR2 SASEGT. CDR3 in amino acids: CASSDQSRAYEQYF. DNA for the CDR3: TGTGCCAGCAGTGATCAGTCCAGGGCCTACGAGCAGTACTTC.